These T cell receptor beta chains were read from a single sample in a study of blood T cell repertoires in COVID-19. TCRdb's copy holds only in-frame clones and misses some; the assay was immunoSEQ multiplex PCR. The data show about 310,000 clones, 89% seen once. The sample taken for sequencing was PBMCs or T cells enriched from blood (not recorded which). The receptors shown here come from a woman aged 40 to 49 who had recovered from COVID-19. CDR3s include the opening cysteine and the closing phenylalanine or tryptophan. Each record gives: J gene, clone size, D gene, V gene, CDR3 DNA, CDR3 protein. The D gene is left open where the match is weak. Not all rows give a size; the values are once, few, many and, for expanded clones, a class.

>TRBJ2-7|.|.|TRBV30
TGTGCCTGGAGTGTAGGCAGGGTCTACGAGCAGTACTTC
CAWSVGRVYEQYF
>TRBJ2-2|.|.|TRBV27
TGTGCCAGCAGGGGCTGGACCGGGGAGCTGTTTTTT
CASRGWTGELFF
>TRBJ1-6|.|TRBD1|TRBV9
TGTGCCAGCAGCATTAGTGGGCAGGGGGAAATTGGTTCACCCCTCCACTTT
CASSISGQGEIGSPLHF
>TRBJ2-5|.|TRBD1|TRBV18
TGTGCCAGCTCACCGATACAGGGGGTCGAGGAGACCCAGTACTTC
CASSPIQGVEETQYF
>TRBJ2-1|.|.|TRBV11-1
TGTGCCAGCAGCGTAACACAGGGTCGGAATGAGCAGTTCTTC
CASSVTQGRNEQFF
>TRBJ2-1|.|.|TRBV9
TGTGCCAGCACCCCAGACAGGGACTTTGGCAATGAGCAGTTCTTC
CASTPDRDFGNEQFF
>TRBJ2-7|.|TRBD1|TRBV13
TGTGCCAGCAGCTCCGGCGAGGGGGCTGACTACGAGCAGTACTTC
CASSSGEGADYEQYF
>TRBJ1-5|.|.|TRBV28
TGTGCCAGCAGACCTACAACCGGGACACCAGTCGGGGCCCAGCATTTT
CASRPTTGTPVGAQHF
>TRBJ1-5|.|.|TRBV5-8
TGTGCCAGCAGCTTGGGCGGGGGGCTGTATAGCAATCAGCCCCAGCATTTT
CASSLGGGLYSNQPQHF
>TRBJ1-1|.|TRBD1|TRBV7-9
TGTGCCAGCAGCCTTGGACAGGGTTTGAGCACTGAAGCTTTCTTT
CASSLGQGLSTEAFF
>TRBJ1-5|.|TRBD1|TRBV2
TGTGCCAGCAGCACGGACAGGGGCCGTAATCAGCCCCAGCATTTT
CASSTDRGRNQPQHF
>TRBJ1-4|.|.|TRBV18
TGTGCCAGCTCCCTGGACAGACAGAGTGAAAAACTGTTTTTT
CASSLDRQSEKLFF
>TRBJ2-3|.|TRBD2|TRBV3-1/TRBV3-2
TGTGCCAGCAGCCAAGATTCAGCGGGAGTTCCAGATACGCAGTATTTT
CASSQDSAGVPDTQYF
>TRBJ2-7|.|TRBD1|TRBV7-9
TGTGCCAGCAGCCAAATTTGGGGGGACAGGGCCAACGAGCAGTACTTC
CASSQIWGDRANEQYF
>TRBJ1-2|.|TRBD1|TRBV6-5
TGTGCCAGCAGTAGGGGGCTACAGGTCTTCTATGGCTACACCTTC
CASSRGLQVFYGYTF
>TRBJ2-1|.|TRBD1|TRBV3-1/TRBV3-2
TGTGCCAGCAGCGGGACAGGGGATAAGTTCTTC
CASSGTGDKFF
>TRBJ1-2|.|TRBD1|TRBV7-8
TGTGCCAGCAGCTCCAGGGACAGGGACTTCTATGGCTACACCTTC
CASSSRDRDFYGYTF
>TRBJ2-5|.|.|TRBV5-8
TGTGCCAGCAGACCAGGTCAGGGGATCCAAGAGACCCAGTACTTC
CASRPGQGIQETQYF
>TRBJ1-1|few|.|TRBV19
TGTGCCAGTATCCAAACAGGGAAGGGCACTGAAGCTTTCTTT
CASIQTGKGTEAFF
>TRBJ2-7|.|.|TRBV6-5
TGTGCCAGCAGTTATTTTGCTAGTGGTAACGAGCAGTACTTC
CASSYFASGNEQYF
>TRBJ2-7|.|.|TRBV6-5
TGTGCCACCCGGGGTTCCTACGAGCAGTACTTC
CATRGSYEQYF
>TRBJ1-2|.|TRBD1|TRBV6-5
TGTGCCAGCAGTCCCGGACAGGGGATAGTTTATGGCTACACCTTC
CASSPGQGIVYGYTF
>TRBJ2-2|.|TRBD1|TRBV5-1
TGCGCCAGCAACAACAATGCGGGACAGGGCACCGGGGAGCTGTTTTTT
CASNNNAGQGTGELFF
>TRBJ1-2|.|.|TRBV6-2/TRBV6-3
TGTGCCAGCAGTTACTCGAATTTGGCGGAGGCCAACTATGGCTACACCTTC
CASSYSNLAEANYGYTF
>TRBJ1-4|few|.|TRBV18
TGTGCCAGCTCACCACTGGAGGTCGGTTTTGTGTCTAATGAAAAACTGTTTTTT
CASSPLEVGFVSNEKLFF
>TRBJ2-2|.|.|TRBV28
TGTGCCAGCAGTTTAGGGCCCAACAGTGGGGAGCTGTTTTTT
CASSLGPNSGELFF
>TRBJ2-1|.|TRBD2|TRBV5-1
TGCGCCAGCAGCTTGGCTTCTAGCGGGAGATGGGATGAGCAGTTCTTC
CASSLASSGRWDEQFF
>TRBJ1-5|.|.|TRBV6-1
TGTGCCAGCAGTGAAACACATGGCAATCAGCCCCAGCATTTT
CASSETHGNQPQHF
>TRBJ1-4|.|TRBD1|TRBV11-3
TGTGCCAGCATCACTACAGGAACCGGGACAGGGGTTCGTGAAAAACTGTTTTTT
CASITTGTGTGVREKLFF
>TRBJ1-1|.|.|TRBV28
TGTGCCAGCGAGGGGGTAAGAGGCACTGAAGCTTTCTTT
CASEGVRGTEAFF
>TRBJ1-5|once|.|TRBV27
TGTGCCAGCAGTTTGTGGGGGGGGCAGCCCCAGCATTTT
CASSLWGGQPQHF
>TRBJ2-3|.|.|TRBV6-5
TGTGCCAGCAGTTACTCCCTTGCAGGGTTCACAGATACGCAGTATTTT
CASSYSLAGFTDTQYF
>TRBJ1-5|.|.|TRBV7-3
TGTGCCAGCAGCTTCGACGGGAATCAGCCCCAGCATTTT
CASSFDGNQPQHF
>TRBJ2-5|.|TRBD2|TRBV11-2
TGTGCCAGCAGCTTCTGGACTAGCGGGGGGCACCAAGAGACCCAGTACTTC
CASSFWTSGGHQETQYF
>TRBJ2-2|.|TRBD2|TRBV29-1
TGCAGCGTTGGGAAAAAGCGGGAGAACACCGGGGAGCTGTTTTTT
CSVGKKRENTGELFF